Shown below are 10 T cell receptor beta chains from a single sample sequenced in a study of T-cell reconstitution after alpha-beta-depleted transplantation in children. A library of TCRbeta sequences, prepared with unique molecular identifiers, was generated. TCRdb analysed the PCR reads with MiXCR anew, one entry per CDR3 protein. Of around 600,000 distinct CDR3 sequences in the sample, about 21% were seen once. The sequences come from PBMCs, mostly from graft donor cells, collected 360 days after TCRalphabeta/CD19-depleted stem cell transplant. The receptors stem from a boy in the first two years of life who had a stem cell transplant for acute myeloid leukemia, so the T cells may come from the graft donor.

This clonotype was recorded at least ten times. V usage is TRBV7-2 and J usage is TRBJ1-4; 7 positions match TRBD1. In germline, CDR1 is SGHTA, CDR2 FQGNSA. Trimming at V came to 6 bases and at J to 0 bases, leaving 13 bases not matched to a gene. This CDR3 is 18 amino acids long. The CDR3 DNA follows: TGTGCCAGCAGACTCGCAGGGGGAGTTGGTTCAACTAATGAAAAACTGTTTTTT. It is translated as CASRLAGGVGSTNEKLFF.

The chain recombines TRBV12-3 or TRBV12-4 with TRBJ1-6, with 7 bases matching TRBD1. This CDR3 is built from 14 residues. With V trimmed by 10 bases and J by 4 bases, 7 bases remained unmatched. The CDR3: CAIGQVGYNSPLHF. DNA of the CDR3: TGTGCCATCGGACAGGTTGGGTATAATTCACCCCTCCACTTT.

This clonotype was detected only a few times. The rearrangement uses TRBV25-1 and TRBJ2-6; no clear D. In germline, CDR1 is MGHDK, CDR2 SYGVNS. Trimming cost V 3 bases and J 0 bases, with 6 bases left between them. The CDR3 has 15 amino acids. This chain's CDR3 is CASSDVSSGANVLTF. CDR3 nucleotides: TGTGCCAGCAGTGATGTAAGCTCTGGGGCCAACGTCCTGACTTTC.

CDR3 nucleotide sequence: TGCAGCGGAGTTTTAACGGAGAGGAGCGAGCAGTACTTC. Translated: CSGVLTERSEQYF. V gene TRBV29-1 combines with J gene TRBJ2-7; D unclear. The germline V gene has CDR1 SQVTM and CDR2 ANQGSEA. Between the trimmed V and J ends, which lost 7 bases and 6 bases, there was a span of 19 bases. The CDR3 runs 13 residues.

V gene TRBV6-5 combines with J gene TRBJ1-4, with no clear D. CDR3 length: 15 residues. V lost 2 bases to trimming and J lost 7 bases, with 14 bases between them. Germline loops: CDR1 MNHEY, CDR2 SVGAGI. The CDR3 loop is CASSYGVGSGEKLFF. DNA for the CDR3: TGTGCCAGCAGTTACGGGGTAGGGTCCGGTGAAAAACTGTTTTTT.

This clonotype was recorded at least ten times. The J gene is TRBJ2-3, the V gene TRBV7-9; D call uncertain. Per germline, CDR1 SEHNR and CDR2 FQNEAQ (reference sequence). With 5 bases removed from V and 3 bases from J, the gap between germline ends came to 6 bases. This CDR3 region has 12 residues. The chain's CDR3 is CASSAATDTQYF. Here the CDR3 DNA reads TGTGCCAGCAGCGCGGCAACAGATACGCAGTATTTT.

The chain uses TRBV7-6 and TRBJ2-3, with a weak D call TRBD1 (5 bases). V was trimmed by 2 bases and J by 4 bases, leaving 13 bases between them. Germline-derived CDR1 and CDR2 are SGHVS and FNYEAQ. There are 15 residues in the CDR3. The CDR3: CASSLRGSRADTQYF. Written as DNA, the CDR3 is TGTGCCAGCAGCTTAAGGGGAAGCAGGGCAGATACGCAGTATTTT.

This clonotype appeared many times. The chain uses TRBV7-3 and TRBJ2-2, with D possibly being TRBD2 (7 bases). Germline V lookup: CDR1 SGHTA, CDR2 FQGTGA. The V end lost 5 bases, the J end lost 5 bases, and 15 bases lay between the germline ends. The CDR3 covers 15 residues. The CDR3 sequence is CASSPRGARTGELFF. DNA of the CDR3: TGTGCCAGCAGCCCCCGGGGGGCTCGGACCGGGGAGCTGTTTTTT.

This clonotype was recorded a few times. The V call is TRBV10-3, the J call TRBJ2-5; a possible D gene is TRBD1 (6 bases). Trimming left V 11 bases short and J 3 bases short, with 22 bases between. The CDR3 loop spans 15 amino acids. Germline V gene data show CDR1 as ENHRY and CDR2 as SYGVKD. CDR3 nucleotides: TGTGCCGCCCGCAGGGGCAGGGGCGGAGAAGAGACCCAGTACTTC. Translated, it gives CAARRGRGGEETQYF.

The rearrangement joins TRBV29-1 to TRBJ1-1; 9 positions match TRBD1. The V and J ends lost 2 bases and 3 bases, in that order; junction bases with no gene match: 13. The CDR3 is 17 residues long. Germline V gene data show CDR1 as SQVTM and CDR2 as ANQGSEA. The CDR3 protein is CSVESEGQGDLYTEAFF. The CDR3 DNA is TGCAGCGTTGAATCAGAGGGACAGGGAGATTTATACACTGAAGCTTTCTTT.